This T cell receptor beta chain was documented in a study of tissue T cells after allogeneic stem cell transplantation. Produced via immunoSEQ multiplex PCR; TCRdb's table is partial and in-frame only. The repertoire holds approximately 3,200 clones, with around two fifths as singletons. Time point noted: mouse harvest day 14 after allogeneic transplant. The graft held 10^6 splenic CD5+ T cells and 10^7 T-cell-depleted bone marrow cells. This CDR3 spans 13 amino acids. The germline gives CDR1 SNHLY, CDR2 FYNGKV (reference sequence). V shed 1 base and J shed 8 bases, with 6 bases lying between them. For this clone: Any gene name here is a mouse gene name. The read halts 1 residue ahead of the CDR3 end, with the missing end drawn from the germline J gene.

Sequences were obtained from gut tissue. The gene calls are TRBV3 and TRBJ1-6, with D maybe TRBD1 (5 bases). TRBJ1-6 is labeled an ORF, and its function is uncertain. This receptor was identified in a female BALB/c mouse given C57BL/6 T cells with graft-versus-host disease after an allogeneic hematopoietic cell transplant. CDR3 DNA, as far as it was read: TGTGCCAGCAGCTTAGGCAGGGATTCGCCCCTCTAC. Amino acid sequence: CASSLGRDSPLY. The whole CDR3 reads CASSLGRDSPLYF.